The 18 T cell receptor beta chains below come from one sample, sequenced in a study of blood T cells in healthy people across ages. Through a sample-barcoded 5' primer and a J-beta primer mix, a second PCR was run for 7 to 11 cycles. TCRdb fed the 5' RACE reads into MiXCR, producing one record per CDR3 protein. The sample consists of 1,300,000 or so distinct CDR3 sequences, around 55% of them appearing once. The sequencing input was blood. The receptors shown here come from a young man in good health.

V gene TRBV7-2 combines with J gene TRBJ2-2; the D is unclear. The CDR3 runs 16 residues. Germline assignment: CDR1 SGHTA and CDR2 FQGNSA. Trimming pared 4 bases from V and 1 base from J, leaving 13 bases between. CDR3 coding DNA: TGTGCCAGCAGCTCCCACAGATGGGGGAACACCGGGGAGCTGTTTTTT. Protein sequence: CASSSHRWGNTGELFF.

J is TRBJ1-2 and V is TRBV11-2; 11 bases match TRBD1. Trimming at V came to 4 bases and at J to 5 bases, leaving 6 bases not matched to a gene. This CDR3 contains 15 residues. Germline V gives CDR1 SGHAT, CDR2 FQNNGV. The CDR3 nucleotides read TGTGCCAGCAGCTCGAGGACAGGGGGCTCGTATGGCTACACCTTC. Encoded protein: CASSSRTGGSYGYTF.

As to this clonotype: This clone may be a read error of a much larger clone one base away. The J gene is TRBJ1-5, the V gene TRBV12-3 or TRBV12-4; unclear D gene. This CDR3 is 13 amino acids long. This chain's CDR3 is CASGLARVQPQHF. The DNA for the CDR3 is TGTGCCAGCGGTTTAGCGCGAGTTCAGCCCCAGCATTTT.

A few counts support this clonotype. The rearrangement uses TRBV10-3 and TRBJ2-3, with D hard to call. V lost 3 bases to trimming and J lost 5 bases, with 18 bases between them. Germline V CDR1 and CDR2: ENHRY, SYGVKD. The CDR3 extends over 16 amino acids. The CDR3 bases are TGTGCCATCAGTGATCGTACAGTCTCTTCCAGAGATACGCAGTATTTT. Translating it yields CAISDRTVSSRDTQYF.

The count of this clonotype is one. The V call is TRBV14, the J call TRBJ2-1; D unresolved. Germline V CDR1 and CDR2: SGHDN, FVKESK. Trimming shortened V by 8 bases and J by 0 bases, and 11 bases separated the two germline ends. CDR3 size: 14 residues. The CDR3 loop reads CASSSENSYNEQFF. CDR3 DNA sequence: TGTGCCAGCTCGAGTGAGAACTCCTACAATGAGCAGTTCTTC.

This chain links TRBV7-9 with TRBJ2-5; weak D call: TRBD1 (6 bases). CDR1 SEHNR and CDR2 FQNEAQ come from the germline V gene (reference sequence). V was cut by 5 bases and J by 3 bases, with 10 bases left in between. The CDR3 has 13 amino acids. The CDR3 coding sequence is TGTGCCAGCAGCCAGGACAGTAAAGAGACCCAGTACTTC. It yields the protein CASSQDSKETQYF.

The rearrangement links TRBV7-6 to TRBJ2-7; D is possibly TRBD1 (6 bases). The CDR3 runs to 16 residues. Germline CDR1 reads SGHVS; CDR2 reads FNYEAQ. Deletions cut 4 bases from V and 0 bases from J, with 16 bases between. CDR3 protein: CASSSGHPISSYEQYF. For the CDR3, the DNA is TGTGCCAGCAGCTCGGGACACCCCATCAGCTCCTACGAGCAGTACTTC. Variable domain in full (rest from reference TRBV7-6 and TRBJ2-7): GAGVSQSPRYKVTKRGQDVALRCDPISGHVSLYWYRQALGQGPEFLTYFNYEAQQDKSGLPNDRFSAERPEGSISTLTIQRTEQRDSAMYRCASSSGHPISSYEQYFGPGTRLTVT.

V usage is TRBV6-6 and J usage is TRBJ2-4; D is unclear. With the DNA end fitting TRBJ2-7 better, the J assignment may be wrong. This CDR3 has 14 residues. Germline values: CDR1 MNHNY, CDR2 SVGAGI (reference sequence). CDR3 sequence: CASSASDGSYEQYF. Written as DNA, the CDR3 is TGTGCCAGCAGTGCCAGTGACGGCTCCTACGAGCAGTACTTC.

V and J are TRBV2 and TRBJ1-1; D remains ambiguous. V gave up 2 bases and J gave up 10 bases, with 5 bases separating them. Germline loops: CDR1 SNHLY, CDR2 FYNNEI. This CDR3 has 10 amino acids. The CDR3 coding sequence is TGTGCCAGCAGTGAATTTCGAGCTTTCTTT. Its translation is CASSEFRAFF.

This rearrangement joins TRBV10-3 to TRBJ2-4, with D hard to call. The J call is uncertain, as TRBJ2-7 better fits the DNA end. The germline gives CDR1 ENHRY, CDR2 SYGVKD. The CDR3 spans 14 residues. CDR3 nucleotide sequence: TGTGCCATCAGTGAGTCGTCAAGCGCCTTCGAGCAGTACTTC. Its translation: CAISESSSAFEQYF.

The chain links TRBV29-1 to TRBJ2-7; D not resolved. The V gene's germline CDR1 is SQVTM and CDR2 ANQGSEA. Trimming stripped 4 bases from V and 5 bases from J, with 15 bases between. The CDR3 is made up of 13 amino acids. The DNA of the CDR3 is TGCAGCGTTGGCCGGTTAAGCTCGAACGAGCAGTACTTC. Translation gives CSVGRLSSNEQYF.

This clonotype has just a few counts. V gene TRBV27 combines with J gene TRBJ1-4; D is undetermined. This CDR3 is built from 13 residues. Trimming cost V 3 bases and J 7 bases, with 9 bases left between them. CDR1 and CDR2 from the germline V gene are MNHEY and SMNVEV (reference sequence). The DNA of the CDR3 is TGTGCCAGCAGTTTTATGGGATCTGAAAAACTGTTTTTT. Translation gives CASSFMGSEKLFF.

The V and J genes are TRBV6-6 and TRBJ1-1; D is possibly TRBD1 (5 bases). The CDR3 spans 15 residues. Looked up from germline, CDR1 is MNHNY and CDR2 is SVGAGI (reference sequence). The germline V and J ends were trimmed by 5 bases and 5 bases, with 18 bases remaining between them. The CDR3 here is CASSEPDRGRTEAFF. The CDR3 DNA sequence: TGTGCCAGCAGTGAGCCCGACAGAGGGAGGACTGAAGCTTTCTTT.

V usage is TRBV7-9 and J usage is TRBJ2-7; TRBD2 matches 11 bases. The CDR3 covers 16 residues. Germline values: CDR1 SEHNR, CDR2 FQNEAQ (reference sequence). V shed 5 bases, J shed 4 bases, and the junction held 10 bases outside the gene matches. The DNA of the CDR3 is TGTGCCAGCAGCCCCGGCTCCTCTAGCGGGGGGTACGAGCAGTACTTC. It is translated as CASSPGSSSGGYEQYF.

The chain joins TRBV6-1 to TRBJ2-5; TRBD2 aligns across 15 bases. The better agreement between TRBJ2-7 and the DNA end casts doubt on the J call. This CDR3 has 16 amino acids. Germline CDR1 is MNHNS and CDR2 is SASEGT. CDR3 residues: CASSEGTSGGGYEQYF. In DNA form, the CDR3 reads TGTGCCAGCAGTGAAGGGACTAGCGGGGGGGGCTACGAGCAGTACTTC.

This clonotype was seen ten or more times. The V gene is TRBV5-1, the J gene TRBJ2-6; unclear D gene. CDR1 is SGHRS, CDR2 YFSETQ, per germline. The CDR3 covers 15 residues. V was shortened by 0 bases and J by 0 bases, with 4 bases between the two germline ends. CDR3 amino acids: CASSLGHSGANVLTF. The CDR3 nucleotides are TGCGCCAGCAGCTTGGGTCACTCTGGGGCCAACGTCCTGACTTTC.

A word on this clonotype: A read error is possible here, since a much larger clone lies one base away. V and J are TRBV12-3 or TRBV12-4 and TRBJ2-1, with a tentative D call TRBD2 (5 bases). The CDR3 contains 12 residues. Trimming shortened V by 3 bases and J by 13 bases, and 13 bases separated the two germline ends. CDR3: CASSFGVETQFF. The DNA of the CDR3 is TGTGCCAGCAGTTTCGGGGTGGAGACCCAGTTCTTC.

The gene calls are TRBV10-3 and TRBJ2-3; 8 positions agree with TRBD2. V dropped 2 bases and J dropped 2; count of bases not matched to a gene: 3. Germline CDR1 reads ENHRY; CDR2 reads SYGVKD. The length of the CDR3 is 15 residues. The CDR3, as DNA: TGTGCCATCAGTGAGGCCGGGGGGGACACAGATACGCAGTATTTT. Protein product: CAISEAGGDTDTQYF.